This is a list of T cell receptor beta chains from one sample in a study of cytomegalovirus exposure and HLA in healthy donors. Repertoires were generated with immunoSEQ multiplex PCR, while TCRdb's copy carries only in-frame clones and drops some. The data show over 70,000 clones, with approximately 78% seen just once and around 2.6% held by the top ten. Sequencing was carried out using PBMCs. Source of these receptors: a male donor in good health and CMV-seropositive. Each CDR3 is given with its conserved first and last residue. Each record gives: D gene, clone size, V gene, J gene, CDR3 protein, CDR3 DNA. The D gene is left open where the match is weak. Size is omitted from some rows. Given values are once, few, many or a class for expanded clones.

>TRBD2|NA|TRBV27|TRBJ2-1
CASSSIAGVNYEQFF
TGTGCCAGCAGTTCCATAGCGGGAGTTAATTATGAGCAGTTCTTC
>NA|NA|TRBV15|TRBJ1-5
CATSRDRGGGQPQHF
TGTGCCACCAGCAGAGACAGAGGCGGGGGTCAGCCCCAGCATTTT
>NA|NA|TRBV15|TRBJ2-7
CATSRDLSAGTYEQYF
TGTGCCACCAGCAGAGATCTCTCGGCCGGGACCTACGAGCAGTACTTC
>TRBD1|NA|TRBV28|TRBJ1-5
CASSQSQGRNQPQHF
TGTGCCAGCAGTCAATCACAGGGGAGGAATCAGCCCCAGCATTTT
>TRBD2|NA|TRBV27|TRBJ2-7
CASSLRGLASYEQYF
TGTGCCAGCAGTTTAAGAGGACTAGCATCCTACGAGCAGTACTTC
>TRBD1|NA|TRBV18|TRBJ1-1
CASSPDGTGVGTEAFF
TGTGCCAGCTCACCAGACGGGACAGGGGTGGGCACTGAAGCTTTCTTT
>NA|NA|TRBV15|TRBJ2-7
CATSRETAGSIYEQYF
TGTGCCACCAGCAGAGAGACGGCAGGGTCTATCTACGAGCAGTACTTC
>NA|NA|TRBV28|TRBJ2-7
CASSLWATRGGEQYF
TGTGCCAGCAGTTTATGGGCTACCCGAGGGGGCGAGCAGTACTTC
>TRBD1|many|TRBV6-1|TRBJ1-3
CASSERGQGLLRAGNTIYF
TGTGCCAGCAGTGAAAGGGGACAGGGACTCCTCCGGGCCGGAAACACCATATATTTT
>TRBD2|NA|TRBV5-4|TRBJ2-1
CASSSLAGTAYNEQFF
TGTGCCAGCAGCTCTTTAGCGGGTACGGCCTACAATGAGCAGTTCTTC
>NA|NA|TRBV14|TRBJ2-3
CASSQDYRGTDTQYF
TGTGCCAGCAGCCAAGATTACAGGGGCACAGATACGCAGTATTTT
>NA|NA|TRBV19|TRBJ1-2
CASIGGTEDYGYTF
TGTGCCAGTATAGGAGGAACAGAAGACTATGGCTACACCTTC
>NA|NA|TRBV4-1|TRBJ1-2
CASSQEPDNDYGYTF
TGCGCCAGCAGCCAAGAGCCCGACAACGACTATGGCTACACCTTC
>NA|NA|TRBV6-5|TRBJ2-1
CASCRRADNEQFF
TGTGCCAGCTGCCGCAGGGCTGACAATGAGCAGTTCTTC
>TRBD1|NA|TRBV2|TRBJ2-5
CASSRDSQETQYF
TGTGCCAGCAGTCGGGACAGCCAAGAGACCCAGTACTTC
>TRBD2|NA|TRBV14|TRBJ2-2
CASSQAGTRNTGELFF
TGTGCCAGCAGCCAAGCCGGGACTAGGAATACCGGGGAGCTGTTTTTT
>NA|NA|TRBV28|TRBJ1-1
CASSLGGVGNTEAFF
TGTGCCAGCAGTTTAGGGGGGGTGGGGAACACTGAAGCTTTCTTT
>NA|once|TRBV2|TRBJ2-7
CASSLDFALYF
TGTGCCAGCAGTCTGGACTTCGCTCTGTACTTC
>NA|NA|TRBV29-1|TRBJ1-2
CSVEPRAHGYTF
TGCAGCGTTGAACCCAGGGCCCATGGCTACACCTTC
>TRBD2|NA|TRBV7-9|TRBJ2-1
CASSLATAGYNEQFF
TGTGCCAGCAGCTTAGCCACAGCGGGGTACAATGAGCAGTTCTTC
>TRBD1|NA|TRBV7-2|TRBJ1-3
CASSLGQGAGNTIYF
TGTGCCAGCAGCTTAGGACAGGGGGCTGGAAACACCATATATTTT
>TRBD1|once|TRBV27|TRBJ2-6
CASSALTGLGANVLTF
TGTGCCAGCAGTGCCCTGACAGGGTTGGGGGCCAACGTCCTGACTTTC
>TRBD2|once|TRBV15|TRBJ2-3
CATSREAGGPSWHTRDTQYF
TGTGCCACCAGCAGAGAGGCGGGAGGGCCCTCGTGGCACACTAGAGATACGCAGTATTTT
>NA|NA|TRBV6-1|TRBJ1-5
CASGGGGNQPQHF
TGTGCCAGCGGGGGAGGGGGCAATCAGCCCCAGCATTTT
>TRBD2|NA|TRBV7-2|TRBJ2-5
CASSLGTRVETQYF
TGTGCCAGCAGCTTAGGGACTAGGGTGGAGACCCAGTACTTC
>NA|once|TRBV5-4|TRBJ2-3
CASSVRLPTDTQYF
TGTGCCAGCAGCGTGCGACTACCCACAGATACGCAGTATTTT
>TRBD2|NA|TRBV7-8|TRBJ2-1
CASSFVAGEQFF
TGTGCCAGCAGCTTTGTAGCGGGTGAGCAGTTCTTC
>TRBD2|NA|TRBV4-1|TRBJ2-3
CASSQATLSGRAPDTQYF
TGCGCCAGCAGCCAAGCTACTCTTAGCGGGAGGGCCCCAGATACGCAGTATTTT
>TRBD1|few|TRBV4-1|TRBJ1-5
CASSLGQGNQPQHF
TGCGCCAGCAGCCTAGGACAGGGGAATCAGCCCCAGCATTTT
>TRBD2|NA|TRBV4-3|TRBJ2-7
CASSHSAGEPYEQYF
TGCGCCAGCAGCCACTCCGCGGGAGAACCCTACGAGCAGTACTTC
>NA|NA|TRBV19|TRBJ2-7
CASSIEACEQYF
TGTGCCAGTAGTATCGAGGCTTGCGAGCAGTACTTC
>TRBD1|NA|TRBV30|TRBJ1-2
CAWSGDRAYGYTF
TGTGCCTGGTCCGGGGACAGGGCGTATGGCTACACCTTC
>NA|NA|TRBV11-2|TRBJ1-2
CASRLRPESNYGYTF
TGTGCCAGCAGACTGAGGCCAGAGTCTAACTATGGCTACACCTTC
>TRBD1|NA|TRBV6-5|TRBJ1-4
CASSYSIQGAEKLFF
TGTGCCAGCAGTTACTCGATCCAGGGGGCTGAAAAACTGTTTTTT
>TRBD1|NA|TRBV14|TRBJ1-1
CASSRLTGGVAEAFF
TGTGCCAGCAGCCGCCTGACAGGGGGCGTCGCTGAAGCTTTCTTT
>TRBD2|NA|TRBV5-5|TRBJ2-7
CASSFRLADSYEQYF
TGTGCCAGCAGCTTCCGACTAGCAGACTCCTACGAGCAGTACTTC
>NA|NA|TRBV2|TRBJ2-7
CASTRDTTYEQYF
TGTGCCAGCACCCGGGACACGACCTACGAGCAGTACTTC
>TRBD2|NA|TRBV9|TRBJ2-5
CASSVGAGVGETQYF
TGTGCCAGCAGCGTAGGCGCGGGAGTGGGAGAGACCCAGTACTTC
>TRBD1|NA|TRBV7-3|TRBJ1-1
CASSQSPGQATEAFF
TGTGCCAGCAGCCAGTCTCCGGGACAGGCTACTGAAGCTTTCTTT
>NA|NA|TRBV28|TRBJ1-1
CASSFGGMNTEAFF
TGTGCCAGCAGTTTTGGGGGGATGAACACTGAAGCTTTCTTT